This T cell receptor (beta chain) was retrieved from a study of CD8+ T cells in alopecia areata. Notes on the study in general: Scalp samples also contribute reads from the resident alphabeta T cells found in normal skin.

Per germline, CDR1 SNHLY and CDR2 FYNNEI. This CDR3 contains 15 residues. V shed 3 bases and J shed 0 bases, with 9 bases lying between them. Treatment described: oral pan-JAK inhibitor, 5-10 mg twice daily. Turning to this clone: The antigen remains undetermined.

In each case, RNA was isolated and then reverse transcribed into cDNA as the sequencing template. The repertoire was sequenced with immunoSEQ multiplex PCR; TCRdb's copy has only in-frame clones and lacks some. This sample has about 160,000 clones, with 65% found just once. The sample in question was CD4+ T cells sorted from blood, obtained at week 4, from a patient treated with tofacitinib. The chain uses TRBV2 and TRBJ1-5; D is unclear. This receptor was obtained from a human donor with alopecia areata. CDR3 residues: CASSDMGNSNQPQHF. DNA of the CDR3: TGTGCCAGCAGTGACATGGGGAATAGCAATCAGCCCCAGCATTTT.